The 4 T cell receptor beta chains reported below all come from one sample, sequenced in a study of siplizumab effects on memory and regulatory T cells. The repertoire was sequenced with immunoSEQ multiplex PCR; TCRdb's copy has only in-frame clones and lacks some. The table shows roughly 120,000 clones, with less than 95% occurring only once. Specimen: non-Treg CD4+ T cells sorted from blood. The source is a human donor in good health.

The CDR3 sequence: CASGLVASGIAKNIQYF. CDR3 sequence (DNA): TGTGCTAGTGGTTTGGTAGCTAGCGGTATAGCCAAAAACATTCAGTACTTC. V gene TRBV12-5 combines with J gene TRBJ2-4, with 7 bases matching TRBD2. Germline CDR1 and CDR2: LGHNT and FRNRAP. Trimming removed 0 bases from V and 0 bases from J; junction bases left unmatched: 5. This CDR3 comprises 17 residues. Full variable domain (remainder filled in from reference TRBV12-5 and TRBJ2-4): DARVTQTPRHKVTEMGQEVTMRCQPILGHNTVFWYRQTMMQGLELLAYFRNRAPLDDSGMPKDRFSAEMPDATLATLKIQPSEPRDSAVYFCASGLVASGIAKNIQYFGAGTRLSVL.

V is TRBV2 and J is TRBJ1-1; a possible D gene is TRBD1 (5 bases). Trimming shortened V by 8 bases and J by 0 bases, and 10 bases separated the two germline ends. Per the germline V gene, CDR1 is SNHLY and CDR2 is FYNNEI. The CDR3 length is 13 residues. CDR3 protein: CASRDEMNTEAFF. For the CDR3, the DNA is TGTGCCAGCCGGGACGAAATGAACACTGAAGCTTTCTTT.

This rearrangement joins TRBV29-1 to TRBJ2-1, with D unclear. The CDR3 covers 15 residues. Per germline, CDR1 SQVTM and CDR2 ANQGSEA. With 7 bases removed from V and 6 bases from J, the gap between germline ends came to 22 bases. The CDR3 region is CSARIIVGEANEQFF. In DNA form, the CDR3 reads TGCAGCGCCCGGATCATCGTCGGAGAGGCCAATGAGCAGTTCTTC.

The chain recombines TRBV18 with TRBJ1-3, with a tentative D call TRBD1 (5 bases). Germline V CDR1 and CDR2: KGHSH, LQKENI. Deletions cut 3 bases from V and 2 bases from J, with 14 bases between. The CDR3 extends over 16 amino acids. CDR3 in amino acids: CASSPTTVITGNTIYF. DNA of the CDR3: TGTGCCAGCTCACCGACGACAGTCATAACTGGAAACACCATATATTTT.